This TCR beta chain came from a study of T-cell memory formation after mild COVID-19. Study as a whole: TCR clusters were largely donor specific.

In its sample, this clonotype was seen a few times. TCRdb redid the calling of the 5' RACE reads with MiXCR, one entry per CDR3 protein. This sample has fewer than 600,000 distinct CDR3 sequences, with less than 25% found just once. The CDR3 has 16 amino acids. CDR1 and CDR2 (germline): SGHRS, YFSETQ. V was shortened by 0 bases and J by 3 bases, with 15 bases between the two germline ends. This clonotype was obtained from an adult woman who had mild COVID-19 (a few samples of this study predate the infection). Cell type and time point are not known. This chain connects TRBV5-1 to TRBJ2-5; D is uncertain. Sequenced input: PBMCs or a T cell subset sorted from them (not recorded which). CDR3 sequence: CASSLGLAPDKETQYF. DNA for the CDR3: TGCGCCAGCAGCTTGGGGTTAGCCCCCGACAAAGAGACCCAGTACTTC.